This TCR beta chain appears in the sequencing data of a study of blood T cell repertoires in COVID-19. About the study: Samples came from the United States, Italy and Spain, spanning acute and convalescent COVID-19. The analysed material was cDNA or gDNA that came from T cells, B-cell-depleted T cells, or PBMCs.

Original handling: Estimated nucleated cell counts came from reference gene primer amplification. Only in-frame clones appear in the TCRdb table, and some are missing; sequencing was by immunoSEQ multiplex PCR. V and J calls and clone size are given by that table; D and trimming were obtained from the DNA. The sample holds 100,000 to 150,000 clones, more than 75% seen once. Trimming took 3 bases from V and 7 from J; bases not matched to a gene: 5. CDR1 and CDR2 (germline): LGHDT, YNNKEL (reference sequence). This CDR3 contains 15 residues. What was sequenced was peripheral blood. The receptor was derived from a man in his forties or fifties with acute or convalescent COVID-19. V usage is TRBV3-1 (or the pseudogene TRBV3-2) and J usage is TRBJ1-4; 10 bases line up with TRBD1. The CDR3 protein is CASSQTGGLSEKLFF. Here the CDR3 DNA reads TGTGCCAGCAGCCAGACAGGGGGCTTAAGTGAAAAACTGTTTTTT.